Below are 25 T cell receptor beta chains sequenced from a single sample in a study of T cell changes during pregnancy in multiple sclerosis. This table comes from immunoSEQ multiplex PCR, and its TCRdb copy is limited to in-frame clones, with some not included. The sample has under 70,000 clones, approximately 91% seen once. The input for sequencing was CD4+ T cells from peripheral blood mononuclear cells, taken after pregnancy. The receptors originated from a female donor with multiple sclerosis, enrolled in a pregnancy study.

This clone was observed a single time. The chain couples TRBV5-5 to TRBJ1-1; the D gene is possibly TRBD1 (6 bases). Germline V gene sequence: CDR1 SGHKS, CDR2 YYEKEE (reference sequence). Trimming took 0 bases from V and 5 from J, leaving 11 bases between them. The CDR3 runs to 14 residues. CDR3 loop: CASSLAGERTEAFF. The CDR3, as DNA: TGTGCCAGCAGCTTGGCAGGGGAGAGGACTGAAGCTTTCTTT.

J is TRBJ2-7 and V is TRBV5-6; D may be TRBD2 (5 bases). The CDR3 extends over 13 amino acids. The germline V gene has CDR1 SGHDT and CDR2 YYEEEE. The V end was cut by 2 bases, the J end by 5 bases, with 11 bases between. The CDR3 region is CASSFGGLNEQYF. As DNA, the CDR3 is TGTGCCAGCAGCTTCGGAGGCTTGAACGAGCAGTACTTC.

This clone came up a few times. CDR3 in DNA: TGTGCCAGCAGCTCTAGGACTAGCGGGGATAAGCAGTTCTTC. It encodes CASSSRTSGDKQFF. V usage is TRBV7-9 and J usage is TRBJ2-1; TRBD2 aligns across 12 bases. The germline gives CDR1 SEHNR, CDR2 FQNEAQ (reference sequence). The CDR3 extends over 14 amino acids. The ends lost 4 bases at V and 11 bases at J; junction bases unmatched: 6.

CDR3: CASSLGPLGAAQPQHF. DNA for the CDR3: TGTGCCAGCAGCTTAGGCCCATTGGGGGCGGCTCAGCCCCAGCATTTT. This chain links TRBV7-8 with TRBJ1-5, with D tentatively TRBD1 (6 bases). There are 16 residues in the CDR3. Germline CDR1 SGHVS, CDR2 FQNEAQ. V was shortened by 1 base and J by 6 bases, with 16 bases between the two germline ends.

V gene TRBV19 combines with J gene TRBJ1-5; 9 bases match TRBD1. V shed 2 bases and J 1 base; nucleotides not matched to a gene: 12. In germline, CDR1 is LNHDA, CDR2 SQIVND (reference sequence). This CDR3 has 19 residues. The CDR3 DNA follows: TGTGCCAGTAGTATAAAGTCGGGACAGGGAACAGGGAGCAATCAGCCCCAGCATTTT. Protein: CASSIKSGQGTGSNQPQHF.

This clone has only a few counts. The V and J genes are TRBV5-1 and TRBJ1-3; D unresolved. Germline CDR1 reads SGHRS; CDR2 reads YFSETQ. The CDR3 has 15 residues. Trimming cost V 0 bases and J 0 bases, with 7 bases left between them. CDR3 in amino acids: CASSLALSSGNTIYF. The DNA of the CDR3 is TGCGCCAGCAGCTTGGCCCTCAGCTCTGGAAACACCATATATTTT.

The CDR3 DNA reads TGCGCCAGCAGCCCCGGGACAGGACACAATGAGCAGTTCTTC. Amino acid sequence: CASSPGTGHNEQFF. This chain connects TRBV5-1 to TRBJ2-1; 8 bases agree with TRBD1. V gave up 4 bases and J gave up 5 bases; unmatched junction bases: 5. Germline assignment: CDR1 SGHRS and CDR2 YFSETQ. The CDR3 sequence is 14 residues long. The full variable domain, rest sourced from reference TRBV5-1 and TRBJ2-1, is KAGVTQTPRYLIKTRGQQVTLSCSPISGHRSVSWYQQTPGQGLQFLFEYFSETQRNKGNFPGRFSGRQFSNSRSEMNVSTLELGDSALYLCASSPGTGHNEQFFGPGTRLTVL.

Only one count was recorded for this clone. The V gene is TRBV6-4, the J gene TRBJ2-3, with TRBD2 identical over 10 bases. J gave up 6 bases and V 5 bases, and 8 bases lay outside the gene matches. This CDR3 region has 15 residues. Germline V CDR1 and CDR2: MRHNA, SNTAGT. This CDR3 is CASSLSGRTGDTQYF. DNA of the CDR3: TGTGCCAGCAGTCTTAGCGGGAGGACGGGGGATACGCAGTATTTT.

V and J are TRBV28 and TRBJ1-5; a weak D match, TRBD1 (5 bases). CDR3 length equals 14 residues. CDR1 and CDR2 from the germline V gene are MDHEN and SYDVKM. The germline V and J ends were trimmed by 3 bases and 9 bases, with 15 bases remaining between them. CDR3 region: CASSFRGGAPPQHF. CDR3 nucleotide sequence: TGTGCCAGCAGTTTTAGGGGTGGGGCTCCGCCCCAGCATTTT.

The V call is TRBV9, the J call TRBJ2-7; tentatively, D is TRBD2 (6 bases). In germline, CDR1 is SGDLS, CDR2 YYNGEE. The CDR3 length is 15 residues. V was trimmed by 0 bases and J by 4 bases, leaving 14 bases between them. As DNA, the CDR3 is TGTGCCAGCAGCGTAGCCGGGGGTGACTTATACGAGCAGTACTTC. Encoded protein: CASSVAGGDLYEQYF.

The rearrangement joins TRBV15 to TRBJ1-6; 9 nucleotides agree with TRBD1. This CDR3 has 14 amino acids. Per the germline V gene, CDR1 is LNHNV and CDR2 is YYDKDF (reference sequence). Trimming at V came to 5 bases and at J to 11 bases, leaving 7 bases not matched to a gene. DNA of the CDR3: TGTGCCACCAGCTTCCGGGACAGGGCAGCACCCCTCCACTTT. It specifies CATSFRDRAAPLHF.

The V call is TRBV29-1, the J call TRBJ2-1, with 12 bases that match TRBD2. Germline-derived CDR1 and CDR2 are SQVTM and ANQGSEA. CDR3 length: 16 residues. V lost 0 bases to trimming and J lost 5 bases; unmatched junction nucleotides: 5. CDR3 DNA sequence: TGCAGCGTTGAAGACCCTAGCGGGGGGGTGCACAATGAGCAGTTCTTC. It specifies CSVEDPSGGVHNEQFF.

The chain links TRBV5-4 to TRBJ2-5, with 14 nucleotides matching TRBD2. After removal of 6 bases from V and 2 bases from J, the junction contained 9 bases not matched to a gene. The CDR3 has 17 amino acids. The V gene's germline CDR1 is SGHNT and CDR2 YYREEE (reference sequence). CDR3 DNA sequence: TGTGCCAGCACCCTGGGGGGACTAGCGGGAGCGCAAGAGACCCAGTACTTC. This gives the protein CASTLGGLAGAQETQYF. Using reference TRBV5-4 and TRBJ2-5 for the parts outside the CDR3, the full variable domain is ETGVTQSPTHLIKTRGQQVTLRCSSQSGHNTVSWYQQALGQGPQFIFQYYREEENGRGNFPPRFSGLQFPNYSSELNVNALELDDSALYLCASTLGGLAGAQETQYFGPGTRLLVL.

The chain uses TRBV5-1 and TRBJ1-2; weak D call: TRBD1 (5 bases). The germline CDR1 and CDR2 sequences are SGHRS and YFSETQ. This CDR3 spans 12 amino acids. V was shortened by 0 bases and J by 6 bases, with 6 bases between the two germline ends. CDR3 bases: TGCGCCAGCAGCTTGGTAGGGGATGGCTACACCTTC. It codes for CASSLVGDGYTF.

This chain uses TRBV6-5 with TRBJ2-5; 7 bases map to TRBD2. The CDR3 loop spans 14 amino acids. The V and J ends lost 5 bases and 4 bases, in that order; junction bases with no gene match: 7. Germline CDR1 is MNHEY and CDR2 is SVGAGI. CDR3 sequence (DNA): TGTGCCAGCAGTACCAGGGAGGGAGGAGAGACCCAGTACTTC. Residues: CASSTREGGETQYF.

There are a few counts of this clone. V is TRBV6-4 and J is TRBJ2-3, with a possible D match to TRBD2 (6 bases). V gave up 4 bases and J gave up 8 bases, with 10 bases separating them. The CDR3 covers 12 residues. CDR1 is MRHNA and CDR2 is SNTAGT in the germline V gene. CDR3 coding DNA: TGTGCCAGCAGTGCGGACGGGGGTACGCAGTATTTT. Its protein product is CASSADGGTQYF.

This rearrangement joins TRBV5-5 to TRBJ1-2; D remains unclear. Per germline, CDR1 SGHKS and CDR2 YYEKEE (reference sequence). The CDR3 runs to 12 residues. V shed 0 bases and J shed 7 bases, with 7 bases lying between them. CDR3 sequence reads: CASSLGQLGYTF. Here the CDR3 DNA reads TGTGCCAGCAGCTTGGGTCAACTTGGCTACACCTTC.

The count of this clone is one. The V and J genes are TRBV5-1 and TRBJ2-1, with 10 bases lining up with TRBD2. The trim removed 5 bases at V and 5 bases at J, leaving 7 bases unmatched. The CDR3 contains 15 residues. The germline CDR1 and CDR2 sequences are SGHRS and YFSETQ. The CDR3 region is CASSRTSGVNNEQFF. The CDR3 nucleotides are TGCGCCAGCAGTCGTACTAGCGGGGTAAACAATGAGCAGTTCTTC.

The CDR3 is CASSLEPGHGYGYTF. As DNA, the CDR3 is TGTGCCAGCAGCTTGGAACCGGGACATGGCTACGGCTACACCTTC. The rearrangement joins TRBV5-5 to TRBJ1-2; a possible D gene is TRBD1 (6 bases). CDR1 SGHKS and CDR2 YYEKEE come from the germline V gene (reference sequence). The CDR3 is 15 residues long. Deletions cut 0 bases from V and 8 bases from J, with 17 bases between. The full variable domain, its missing parts supplied by reference TRBV5-5 and TRBJ1-2, is DAGVTQSPTHLIKTRGQQVTLRCSPISGHKSVSWYQQVLGQGPQFIFQYYEKEERGRGNFPDRFSARQFPNYSSELNVNALLLGDSALYLCASSLEPGHGYGYTFGSGTRLTVV.

This rearrangement joins TRBV5-1 to TRBJ1-1; TRBD1 matches at 8 bases. Germline-derived CDR1 and CDR2 are SGHRS and YFSETQ. Unmatched junction bases numbered 4, after V lost 0 bases and J lost 3 bases. The CDR3 is 15 amino acids. The CDR3 loop reads CASSLEPQGDTEAFF. CDR3 in DNA: TGCGCCAGCAGCTTGGAACCACAGGGGGACACTGAAGCTTTCTTT.

The genes are TRBV9 and TRBJ1-2; D not certain. In germline, CDR1 is SGDLS, CDR2 YYNGEE. The CDR3 sequence is 13 residues long. V lost 2 bases to trimming and J lost 6 bases, with 11 bases between them. The CDR3: CASSVLERDGYTF. CDR3 nucleotides: TGTGCCAGCAGCGTTCTGGAGAGAGATGGCTACACCTTC.

The chain has TRBV19 and TRBJ2-1; D is possibly TRBD2 (6 bases). V dropped 7 bases and J dropped 11 bases, with 27 bases sitting between them. Germline CDR1 LNHDA, CDR2 SQIVND (reference sequence). The CDR3 loop spans 16 amino acids. The CDR3 DNA follows: TGTGCCAGTAAGCCTTGGTGGGGGGACTCCGAGGGGCAGCAGTTCTTC. Translated: CASKPWWGDSEGQQFF.

The chain has TRBV7-8 and TRBJ2-6; D is uncertain. The CDR3 contains 15 residues. V lost 4 bases, J lost 2 bases, and 9 bases lay in between. CDR1 and CDR2 from the germline V gene are SGHVS and FQNEAQ. This chain's CDR3 is CASSSTQTGANVLTF. CDR3 DNA: TGTGCCAGCAGCTCAACCCAGACTGGGGCCAACGTCCTGACTTTC.

This chain uses TRBV5-1 with TRBJ1-6; the D gene is possibly TRBD1 (6 bases). The CDR3 runs to 15 residues. V gave up 0 bases and J gave up 10 bases, with 14 bases separating them. Germline loops: CDR1 SGHRS, CDR2 YFSETQ. CDR3 DNA: TGCGCCAGCAGCTTGGAACCCAGGGGTGGGTCACCCCTCCACTTT. Translating gives CASSLEPRGGSPLHF.

The chain carries TRBV5-6 and TRBJ2-1, with 10 nucleotides matching TRBD2. Germline V gene data show CDR1 as SGHDT and CDR2 as YYEEEE. This CDR3 contains 15 residues. Germline trimming cut 2 bases from V and 5 bases from J; bases unmatched to any gene: 4. CDR3 sequence reads: CASSFGLAGDNEQFF. The CDR3 nucleotides read TGTGCCAGCAGCTTTGGGCTAGCGGGAGACAATGAGCAGTTCTTC.